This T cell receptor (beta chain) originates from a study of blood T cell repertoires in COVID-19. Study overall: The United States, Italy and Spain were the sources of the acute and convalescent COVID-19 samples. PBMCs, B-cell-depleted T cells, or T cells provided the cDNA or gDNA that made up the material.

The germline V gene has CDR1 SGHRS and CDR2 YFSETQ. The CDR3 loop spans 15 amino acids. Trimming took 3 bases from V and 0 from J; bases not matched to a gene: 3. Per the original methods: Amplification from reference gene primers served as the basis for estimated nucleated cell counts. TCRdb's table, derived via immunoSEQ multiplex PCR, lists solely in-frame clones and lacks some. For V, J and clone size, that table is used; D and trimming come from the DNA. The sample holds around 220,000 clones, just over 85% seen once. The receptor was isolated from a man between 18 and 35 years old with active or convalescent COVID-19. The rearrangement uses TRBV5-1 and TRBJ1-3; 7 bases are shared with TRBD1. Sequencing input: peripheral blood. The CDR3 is CASSWGQTSGNTIYF. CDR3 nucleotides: TGCGCCAGCAGCTGGGGACAGACCTCTGGAAACACCATATATTTT.